This entry lists 25 T cell receptor beta chains sequenced from one sample in a study of T-cell memory formation after mild COVID-19. TCRdb recomputed calls from the 5' RACE reads with MiXCR, one row per CDR3 protein. The sample carries roughly 280,000 distinct CDR3 sequences, 16% recorded once. Sample: PBMCs or a T cell subset sorted from them (not recorded which). Source of these receptors: a man between 18 and 35 years old who had mild COVID-19 (a few samples of this study predate the infection). Cell type and time point are not known.

This clonotype has ten or more counts. V is TRBV12-3 or TRBV12-4 and J is TRBJ2-3, with 12 bases that match TRBD2. The V gene end was trimmed by 2 bases and the J gene end by 1 base; junction bases not matched to a gene: 1. The CDR3 has 16 amino acids. The DNA for the CDR3 is TGTGCCAGCAGTTTAAGACTAGCGGGGGGCACAGATACGCAGTATTTT. Translating gives CASSLRLAGGTDTQYF.

This clonotype was seen a handful of times. The chain uses TRBV30 and TRBJ2-2, with 7 bases fitting TRBD2. Germline V CDR1 and CDR2: GTSNPN, SVGIG (reference sequence). The V and J ends lost 6 bases and 3 bases, in that order; junction bases with no gene match: 7. CDR3 length equals 14 residues. The CDR3 region is CACFSGRDTGELFF. The CDR3 DNA follows: TGTGCCTGCTTCTCGGGGAGGGACACCGGGGAGCTGTTTTTT.

This chain joins TRBV20-1 and TRBJ1-5; D gene unclear. V gave up 0 bases and J gave up 4 bases, with 10 bases separating them. This CDR3 region has 14 residues. Germline values: CDR1 DFQATT, CDR2 SNEGSKA (reference sequence). Here the CDR3 reads CSARDRVGNQPQHF. The CDR3 nucleotides are TGCAGTGCTAGAGATCGGGTAGGGAATCAGCCCCAGCATTTT.

This chain links TRBV18 with TRBJ2-1, with 8 nucleotides matching TRBD2. The V segment lost 0 bases and the J segment 6 bases; nucleotides outside the gene matches: 7. The CDR3 has 16 amino acids. Germline assignment: CDR1 KGHSH and CDR2 LQKENI. CDR3 residues: CASSPPRGGLGNEQFF. CDR3 sequence (DNA): TGTGCCAGCTCACCACCCCGCGGGGGGTTAGGCAATGAGCAGTTCTTC. The full variable domain, with the rest looked up from reference TRBV18 and TRBJ2-1, is NAGVMQNPRHLVRRRGQEARLRCSPMKGHSHVYWYRQLPEEGLKFMVYLQKENIIDESGMPKERFSAEFPKEGPSILRIQQVVRGDSAAYFCASSPPRGGLGNEQFFGPGTRLTVL.

This clonotype showed up just a few times. This chain links TRBV7-6 with TRBJ1-2; TRBD1 agrees at 8 bases. CDR1 and CDR2 from the germline V gene are SGHVS and FNYEAQ. This CDR3 region has 15 residues. V dropped 4 bases and J dropped 8; count of bases not matched to a gene: 12. For the CDR3, the DNA is TGTGCCAGCAGCTCCTGGACAGGGAAGGTTCACGGCTACACCTTC. This gives the protein CASSSWTGKVHGYTF.

This clonotype was seen repeatedly, ten times or more. V gene TRBV7-2 combines with J gene TRBJ1-2; possible D gene TRBD1, 6 bases. The CDR3 runs to 15 residues. The germline V gene has CDR1 SGHTA and CDR2 FQGNSA. Trimming took 1 base from V and 6 from J, leaving 15 bases between them. CDR3 DNA sequence: TGTGCCAGCAGCTTAGAAGGGGGGAGGTACGATGGCTACACCTTC. It encodes CASSLEGGRYDGYTF.

The J gene is TRBJ1-1, the V gene TRBV5-1, with D tentatively TRBD1 (5 bases). CDR1 and CDR2 from the germline V gene are SGHRS and YFSETQ. The CDR3 totals 16 residues. Trimming took 4 bases from V and 1 from J, leaving 17 bases between them. CDR3 protein: CASSRSLGRRNTEAFF. The CDR3 DNA is TGCGCCAGCAGCCGTTCGTTGGGGCGCCGGAACACTGAAGCTTTCTTT. The full variable domain, in which reference TRBV5-1 and TRBJ1-1 provide the parts outside the CDR3, is KAGVTQTPRYLIKTRGQQVTLSCSPISGHRSVSWYQQTPGQGLQFLFEYFSETQRNKGNFPGRFSGRQFSNSRSEMNVSTLELGDSALYLCASSRSLGRRNTEAFFGQGTRLTVV.

In this sample, this clonotype turned up a few times. The CDR3: CASSLEHISGRYNEQFF. The CDR3 DNA is TGTGCCAGCAGCTTAGAACATATTAGCGGGAGATACAATGAGCAGTTCTTC. V and J are TRBV11-1 and TRBJ2-1; 9 positions agree with TRBD2. In germline, CDR1 is SGHAT, CDR2 FQDESV (reference sequence). With V trimmed by 1 base and J by 4 bases, 8 bases remained unmatched. The CDR3 loop spans 17 amino acids.

The V and J genes are TRBV7-2 and TRBJ1-2, with 7 bases identical to TRBD1. With V trimmed by 0 bases and J by 7 bases, 2 bases remained unmatched. The CDR3 extends over 13 amino acids. Per the germline V gene, CDR1 is SGHTA and CDR2 is FQGNSA. This CDR3 reads CASSLASGGGYTF. DNA for the CDR3: TGTGCCAGCAGCTTAGCTTCAGGGGGTGGCTACACCTTC. Full variable domain (outside the CDR3, taken from reference TRBV7-2 and TRBJ1-2): GAGVSQSPSNKVTEKGKDVELRCDPISGHTALYWYRQSLGQGLEFLIYFQGNSAPDKSGLPSDRFSAERTGGSVSTLTIQRTQQEDSAVYLCASSLASGGGYTFGSGTRLTVV.

Comments on this clonotype: A read error may account for a junction end that differs from germline. The chain employs TRBV5-1 and TRBJ2-5; D is unresolved. This CDR3 spans 13 amino acids. The germline CDR1 and CDR2 sequences are SGHRS and YFSETQ. CDR3 region: CASSLESGPKKDF. The CDR3 region has the DNA TGCGCCAGCAGCTTGGAGTCAGGACCGAAGAAAGACTTC.

This chain joins TRBV12-3 or TRBV12-4 and TRBJ1-2; D call uncertain. The CDR3 covers 14 residues. V was trimmed by 6 bases and J by 4 bases, leaving 15 bases between them. Here the CDR3 DNA reads TGTGCCAGCAGCCTTGCGTTTGGAGGCTATGGCTACACCTTC. Amino acid sequence: CASSLAFGGYGYTF.

The chain links TRBV15 to TRBJ2-7; the D gene is possibly TRBD1 (5 bases). Germline CDR1 and CDR2: LNHNV and YYDKDF (reference sequence). Trimming left V 4 bases short and J 2 bases short, with 6 bases between. The CDR3 sequence is 12 residues long. This CDR3 reads CATSKDTYEQYF. CDR3 bases: TGTGCCACCAGCAAGGACACCTACGAGCAGTACTTC.

This clonotype has ten or more counts. This chain links TRBV5-1 with TRBJ2-3; 11 bases line up with TRBD2. In germline, CDR1 is SGHRS, CDR2 YFSETQ. The V and J ends lost 0 bases and 4 bases, in that order; junction bases with no gene match: 4. The CDR3 has 16 amino acids. CDR3 sequence reads: CASSLVGTSGSDTQYF. DNA of the CDR3: TGCGCCAGCAGCTTGGTCGGGACTAGCGGTTCAGATACGCAGTATTTT.

This clonotype was observed a few times. CDR3 protein: CASSVYGTGVEQYV. CDR3 in DNA: TGTGCCAGCAGCGTCTACGGGACAGGGGTCGAGCAGTACGTC. The chain joins TRBV5-6 to TRBJ2-7; TRBD1 agrees at 10 bases. The CDR3 extends over 14 amino acids. V shed 4 bases and J 6 bases; nucleotides not matched to a gene: 7. Germline V gives CDR1 SGHDT, CDR2 YYEEEE.

This chain joins TRBV9 and TRBJ1-2; no clear D gene. The V and J ends lost 0 bases and 4 bases respectively, with 4 bases between them. Per the germline V gene, CDR1 is SGDLS and CDR2 is YYNGEE. This CDR3 region has 12 residues. CDR3 nucleotide sequence: TGTGCCAGCAGCGTAGAGGGCTATGGCTACACCTTC. Residues: CASSVEGYGYTF.

This clonotype occurred a few times. The chain links TRBV6-5 to TRBJ2-4; the D gene is possibly TRBD1 (6 bases). V lost 1 base, J lost 5 bases, and 9 bases lay in between. From germline, CDR1 is MNHEY and CDR2 SVGAGI. The CDR3 is 14 amino acids. CDR3 nucleotide sequence: TGTGCCAGCAGTTACTTTCCAGGGGAAAACATTCAGTACTTC. This gives the protein CASSYFPGENIQYF.

This clonotype was counted a few times. This chain connects TRBV7-9 to TRBJ2-3; D possibly corresponds to TRBD1 (5 bases). The germline V gene encodes CDR1 SEHNR and CDR2 FQNEAQ (reference sequence). The CDR3 totals 14 residues. Trimming took off 1 base at V and 4 bases at J, with 9 bases between the two ends. The chain's CDR3 is CASSLEGWPDTQYF. CDR3 sequence (DNA): TGTGCCAGCAGCTTAGAGGGGTGGCCAGATACGCAGTATTTT.

J is TRBJ1-5 and V is TRBV20-1, with unresolved D. CDR1 and CDR2 (germline): DFQATT, SNEGSKA (reference sequence). The CDR3 contains 16 residues. Trimming shortened V by 3 bases and J by 0 bases, and 15 bases separated the two germline ends. The CDR3 DNA reads as TGCAGTGCTAGTCAGGTCCGGAGGTATAGCAATCAGCCCCAGCATTTT. Translated: CSASQVRRYSNQPQHF.

A few counts support this clonotype. The chain has TRBV6-2 or TRBV6-3 and TRBJ2-2, with D unclear. This CDR3 is 14 amino acids long. Germline lookup yields CDR1 MNHEY and CDR2 SVGEGT. Trimming took 7 bases from V and 6 from J, leaving 15 bases between them. CDR3 in amino acids: CASISTLLPGELFF. The CDR3 nucleotides read TGTGCCAGCATATCCACCCTTTTACCCGGGGAGCTGTTTTTT.

This clonotype has more than one count but fewer than ten. The gene calls are TRBV6-5 and TRBJ1-1, with a tentative D call TRBD1 (5 bases). The CDR3 covers 15 residues. V lost 0 bases, J lost 0 bases, and 8 bases lay in between. The germline V gene has CDR1 MNHEY and CDR2 SVGAGI. CDR3 nucleotides: TGTGCCAGCAGTTACTCGGGGGTGATGAACACTGAAGCTTTCTTT. It is translated as CASSYSGVMNTEAFF.

The chain is built from TRBV4-1 and TRBJ2-7; D is unresolved. The CDR3 runs 13 residues. V shed 1 base and J shed 4 bases, with 8 bases lying between them. CDR1 and CDR2 from the germline V gene are MGHRA and YSYEKL. CDR3 protein: CASSQGLGYEQYV. In DNA, the CDR3 is TGCGCCAGCAGCCAAGGTCTAGGGTACGAGCAGTACGTC.

The genes are TRBV6-2 or TRBV6-3 and TRBJ2-5; no definite D call. The CDR3 contains 13 residues. CDR1 and CDR2 (germline): MNHEY, SVGEGT. V was cut by 2 bases and J by 4 bases, with 8 bases left in between. CDR3 nucleotides: TGTGCCAGCAGTTACCTGACTGGAGAGACCCAGTACTTC. Its translation is CASSYLTGETQYF.

The chain couples TRBV12-3 or TRBV12-4 to TRBJ1-2; 8 bases line up with TRBD1. The CDR3 is 14 amino acids. J was trimmed by 2 bases and V by 5 bases; bases with no gene match: 4. The chain's CDR3 is CASSRQGTNYGYTF. CDR3 in DNA: TGTGCCAGCAGTCGACAGGGGACCAACTATGGCTACACCTTC.

The DNA for the CDR3 is TGTGCCAGCGCCGCTAGGACTACCCAGTACTTC. It is translated as CASAARTTQYF. The chain couples TRBV7-2 to TRBJ2-5; tentatively, D is TRBD2 (5 bases). V lost 8 bases, J lost 8 bases, and 12 bases lay in between. The CDR3 extends over 11 amino acids. Per the germline V gene, CDR1 is SGHTA and CDR2 is FQGNSA. The whole variable domain, remainder taken from reference TRBV7-2 and TRBJ2-5, is GAGVSQSPSNKVTEKGKDVELRCDPISGHTALYWYRQSLGQGLEFLIYFQGNSAPDKSGLPSDRFSAERTGGSVSTLTIQRTQQEDSAVYLCASAARTTQYFGPGTRLLVL.

The chain has TRBV11-2 and TRBJ2-1, with TRBD2 identical over 9 bases. The germline V gene has CDR1 SGHAT and CDR2 FQNNGV. The CDR3 consists of 16 residues. V trimming: 5 bases; J trimming: 3 bases; junction bases outside the gene matches: 8. The CDR3 is CASSLVASGVYNEQFF. CDR3 nucleotide sequence: TGTGCCAGCAGCCTTGTAGCTAGCGGGGTCTACAATGAGCAGTTCTTC.